A selection of T cell receptor beta chains follows, all from one sample in a study of blood T cells in healthy people across ages. TCRdb ran MiXCR on the 5' RACE reads and lists one entry per CDR3 protein. The data hold around 1,500,000 distinct CDR3 sequences, with roughly 45% observed a single time. Sequenced material: blood. These receptors came from a woman aged 18-29 years in good health. Each CDR3 is given with its conserved first and last residue. The D gene is left open where the match is weak. A row's size may be missing; if present it is once, few, many or a size class.

CDR3 DNA: TGTGCCAGCAGTTTCGAGCGGGAGGGCTCCTACAATGAGCAGTTCTTC
CDR3 protein: CASSFEREGSYNEQFF
D gene: TRBD2
J gene: TRBJ2-1
clone size: -
CDR3 length: 16
V gene: TRBV12-3/TRBV12-4

CDR3 DNA: TGTGCCAGCAGCAAGGGACTAGCGGGGTACTACGAGCAGTACTTC
CDR3 protein: CASSKGLAGYYEQYF
D gene: TRBD2
J gene: TRBJ2-7
clone size: -
CDR3 length: 15
V gene: TRBV7-2

CDR3 DNA: TGTGCCAGCAGCCAAGTCCCCGTGGGTGAGCAGTTCTTC
CDR3 protein: CASSQVPVGEQFF
D gene: -
J gene: TRBJ2-1
clone size: -
CDR3 length: 13
V gene: TRBV3-1

CDR3 DNA: TGTGCCAGCAGCGCCCGACAGGCTTCAGATACGCAGTATTTT
CDR3 protein: CASSARQASDTQYF
D gene: -
J gene: TRBJ2-3
clone size: -
CDR3 length: 14
V gene: TRBV9

CDR3 DNA: TGTGCCAGCAGTTTGACAGAAAGCTCCTATAATTCACCCCTCCACTTT
CDR3 protein: CASSLTESSYNSPLHF
D gene: -
J gene: TRBJ1-6
clone size: -
CDR3 length: 16
V gene: TRBV12-3/TRBV12-4

CDR3 DNA: TGTGCCATCAGGGTGAACACTGAAGCTTTCTTT
CDR3 protein: CAIRVNTEAFF
D gene: -
J gene: TRBJ1-1
clone size: -
CDR3 length: 11
V gene: TRBV10-3

CDR3 DNA: TGCGCCAGCGGGGGACAGGGCCTCCAAGAGACCCAGTTCTTC
CDR3 protein: CASGGQGLQETQFF
D gene: TRBD1
J gene: TRBJ2-1
clone size: -
CDR3 length: 14
V gene: TRBV4-1

CDR3 DNA: TGTGCCAGCAGCCCCCAACAGGGGGCGCGAGGAAACACCATATATTTT
CDR3 protein: CASSPQQGARGNTIYF
D gene: TRBD1
J gene: TRBJ1-3
clone size: -
CDR3 length: 16
V gene: TRBV12-3/TRBV12-4

CDR3 DNA: TGCAGCGTTGAAGGGTGGCAGGGCGACCCCCTGAACTATGGCTACACCTTC
CDR3 protein: CSVEGWQGDPLNYGYTF
D gene: -
J gene: TRBJ1-2
clone size: -
CDR3 length: 17
V gene: TRBV29-1

CDR3 DNA: TGTGCCAGTAGTAACACGGCTAGCACAGATACGCAGTATTTT
CDR3 protein: CASSNTASTDTQYF
D gene: -
J gene: TRBJ2-3
clone size: once
CDR3 length: 14
V gene: TRBV19

CDR3 DNA: TGTGCCAGCAGCTGGGAGTCTTGGCGGTGGAAACGAACGCAAGAGACCCAGTACTTC
CDR3 protein: CASSWESWRWKRTQETQYF
D gene: -
J gene: TRBJ2-5
clone size: many
CDR3 length: 19
V gene: TRBV5-5

CDR3 DNA: TGCAGTGCTAGAGATAGGCTAGGCTCAGATACGCAGTATTTT
CDR3 protein: CSARDRLGSDTQYF
D gene: -
J gene: TRBJ2-3
clone size: -
CDR3 length: 14
V gene: TRBV20-1

CDR3 DNA: TGTGCCAGCAGCCAAGGCGAGGGGAGCTATGGCTACACCTTC
CDR3 protein: CASSQGEGSYGYTF
D gene: -
J gene: TRBJ1-2
clone size: many
CDR3 length: 14
V gene: TRBV3-1

CDR3 DNA: TGTGCCAGCAGTTTAAAGGCAGGAGCCTACAATGAGCAGTACTTC
CDR3 protein: CASSLKAGAYNEQYF
D gene: -
J gene: TRBJ2-7
clone size: -
CDR3 length: 15
V gene: TRBV27

CDR3 DNA: TGTGCCACCCTTGGAGGCAAACTAAGCACAGATACGCAGTATTTT
CDR3 protein: CATLGGKLSTDTQYF
D gene: -
J gene: TRBJ2-3
clone size: -
CDR3 length: 15
V gene: TRBV2

CDR3 DNA: TGTGCCAGCCATCGGGACGGAAAGTACGAGCAGTACTTC
CDR3 protein: CASHRDGKYEQYF
D gene: -
J gene: TRBJ2-7
clone size: -
CDR3 length: 13
V gene: TRBV27

CDR3 DNA: TGTGCCAGCAGCCAAGATTCCACGCGGGGCGATGCCCCTTACAATGAGCAGTTCTTC
CDR3 protein: CASSQDSTRGDAPYNEQFF
D gene: -
J gene: TRBJ2-1
clone size: -
CDR3 length: 19
V gene: TRBV3-1

CDR3 DNA: TGTGCCAGCAGTAAGAGGGGAGATACGCAGTATTTT
CDR3 protein: CASSKRGDTQYF
D gene: -
J gene: TRBJ2-3
clone size: -
CDR3 length: 12
V gene: TRBV12-3/TRBV12-4

CDR3 DNA: TGCAGTGCTACCAATCGAAGACAGGGCGGGTATGGCTACACCTTC
CDR3 protein: CSATNRRQGGYGYTF
D gene: TRBD1
J gene: TRBJ1-2
clone size: -
CDR3 length: 15
V gene: TRBV20-1

CDR3 DNA: TGCGCCAGCAGTGAGGGTCTTGCCCAGCATTTT
CDR3 protein: CASSEGLAQHF
D gene: -
J gene: TRBJ1-5
clone size: -
CDR3 length: 11
V gene: TRBV10-2

CDR3 DNA: TGCGCCAGCAGCTCCCACCGGGACAGGGGGAGTAGCACTGAAGCTTTCTTT
CDR3 protein: CASSSHRDRGSSTEAFF
D gene: TRBD1
J gene: TRBJ1-1
clone size: -
CDR3 length: 17
V gene: TRBV5-1

CDR3 DNA: TGCAGTGCTAGAGTGCGAGCGGGAGTAGGTGAGCAGTTCTTC
CDR3 protein: CSARVRAGVGEQFF
D gene: TRBD2
J gene: TRBJ2-1
clone size: -
CDR3 length: 14
V gene: TRBV20-1

CDR3 DNA: TGTGCCAGCAGCTCTCCTCCCGGCGGGGGGGAGGGCAATCAGCCCCAGCATTTT
CDR3 protein: CASSSPPGGGEGNQPQHF
D gene: -
J gene: TRBJ1-5
clone size: -
CDR3 length: 18
V gene: TRBV28